Here is one T cell receptor (beta chain) with its context. Antigen unknown. This specimen comes from a study of T cell repertoires in cytomegalovirus infection. Study outcomes and limitations: HLA-C-restricted TCR beta clonotypes specific for CMV led the ex vivo response.

TCRdb reprocessed the reads via MiXCR and lists one record per CDR3 protein. The table lists approximately 910,000 distinct CDR3 sequences, approximately 31% of them singletons. The CDR3 spans 15 residues. With V trimmed by 5 bases and J by 7 bases, 9 bases remained unmatched. Germline V gene sequence: CDR1 MNHEY, CDR2 SMNVEV (reference sequence). The sample consisted of cultured CD8+ T cells from PBMCs, taken from culture after CMV antigen stimulation. The chain has TRBV27 and TRBJ2-5, with 11 bases fitting TRBD1. This receptor was identified in a human donor in good health (CMV status not recorded). Some clones in this sample may be carry-over from other donors' samples. This chain's CDR3 is CASSALWTGGGTQYF. In DNA, the CDR3 is TGTGCCAGCAGTGCGCTCTGGACAGGGGGCGGGACCCAGTACTTC.